The clone carrying this TCR beta chain showed up just once. Its target is unknown. The data derive from a study of cytomegalovirus exposure and HLA in healthy donors. General observations from the study: The tendency of first-cohort TCR clusters to co-occur in the 120 or so validation repertoires was the finding of a later analysis. Cytomegalovirus-associated TCR beta chains were listed, numbering roughly 150.

Profiling relied on immunoSEQ multiplex PCR, and the TCRdb table lists in-frame clones only, not all of them. There are around 61,000 clones in the sample; around 93% occur only once, and roughly 5% lies in the top ten. CDR3 length: 13 residues. Germline V lookup: CDR1 MNHNS, CDR2 SASEGT. V was cut by 7 bases and J by 2 bases, with 10 bases left in between. The sequence was obtained from a man aged 18 to 30 in good health and CMV-seropositive. The sequenced material came from PBMCs. The rearrangement links TRBV6-1 to TRBJ2-3; D is perhaps TRBD2 (5 bases). The CDR3 region has the DNA TGTGCCAGCAATAGACTACACACAGATACGCAGTATTTT. Translated, it gives CASNRLHTDTQYF.